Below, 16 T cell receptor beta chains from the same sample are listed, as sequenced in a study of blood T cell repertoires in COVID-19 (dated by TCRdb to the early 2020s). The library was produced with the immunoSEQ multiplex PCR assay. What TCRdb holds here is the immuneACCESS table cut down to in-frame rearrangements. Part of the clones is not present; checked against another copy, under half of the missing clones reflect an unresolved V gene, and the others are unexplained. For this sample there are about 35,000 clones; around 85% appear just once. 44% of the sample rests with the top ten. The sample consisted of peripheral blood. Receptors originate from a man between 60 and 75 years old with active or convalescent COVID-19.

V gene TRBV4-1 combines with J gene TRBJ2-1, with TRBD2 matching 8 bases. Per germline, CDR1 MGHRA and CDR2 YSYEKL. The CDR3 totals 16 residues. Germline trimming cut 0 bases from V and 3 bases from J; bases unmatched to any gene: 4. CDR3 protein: CASSQDTSGYYNEQFF. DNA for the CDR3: TGCGCCAGCAGCCAAGATACTAGCGGTTACTACAATGAGCAGTTCTTC.

The CDR3 sequence is CASSRSGGYHYGYTF. In DNA form, the CDR3 reads TGTGCCAGCAGCCGTAGCGGCGGGTACCACTATGGCTACACCTTC. The rearrangement uses TRBV14 and TRBJ1-2; the D is unclear. V shed 4 bases and J shed 3 bases, with 15 bases lying between them. This CDR3 comprises 15 residues. Germline V gives CDR1 SGHDN, CDR2 FVKESK.

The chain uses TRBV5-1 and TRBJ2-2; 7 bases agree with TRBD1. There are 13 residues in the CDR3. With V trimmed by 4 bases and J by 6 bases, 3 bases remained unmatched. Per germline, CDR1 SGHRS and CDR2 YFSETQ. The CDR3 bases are TGCGCCAGCAGCGGAACAGGGGCCGGGGAGCTGTTTTTT. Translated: CASSGTGAGELFF.

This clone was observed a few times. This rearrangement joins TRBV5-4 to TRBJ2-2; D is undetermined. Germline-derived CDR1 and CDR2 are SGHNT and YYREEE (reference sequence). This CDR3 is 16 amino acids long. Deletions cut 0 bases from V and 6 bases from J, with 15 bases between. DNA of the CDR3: TGTGCCAGCAGCTTGGGACGCACCAGCCAGGCCGGGGAGCTGTTTTTT. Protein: CASSLGRTSQAGELFF.

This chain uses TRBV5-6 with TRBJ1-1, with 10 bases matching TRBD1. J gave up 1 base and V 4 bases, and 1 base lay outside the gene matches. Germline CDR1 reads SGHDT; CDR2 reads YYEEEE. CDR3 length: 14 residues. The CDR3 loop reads CASSRTGGNTEAFF. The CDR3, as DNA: TGTGCCAGCAGCCGGACAGGGGGGAACACTGAAGCTTTCTTT.

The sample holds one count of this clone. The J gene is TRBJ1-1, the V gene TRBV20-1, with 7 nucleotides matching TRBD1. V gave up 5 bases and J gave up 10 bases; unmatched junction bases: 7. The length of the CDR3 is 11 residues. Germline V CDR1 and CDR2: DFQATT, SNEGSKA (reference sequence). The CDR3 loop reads CSAETGPRAFF. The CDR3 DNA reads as TGCAGTGCTGAGACAGGGCCTAGAGCTTTCTTT.

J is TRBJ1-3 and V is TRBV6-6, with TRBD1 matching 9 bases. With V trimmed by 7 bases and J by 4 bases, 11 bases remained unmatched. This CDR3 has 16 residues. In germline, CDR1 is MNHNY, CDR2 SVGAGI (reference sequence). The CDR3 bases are TGTGCCAGCACTTGGGAACAGGGGGCCTGGGGAAACACCATATATTTT. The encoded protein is CASTWEQGAWGNTIYF.

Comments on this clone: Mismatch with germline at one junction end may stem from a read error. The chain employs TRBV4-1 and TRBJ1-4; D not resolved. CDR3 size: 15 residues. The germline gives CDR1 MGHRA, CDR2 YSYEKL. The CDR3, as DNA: TGCGCCAGCAGTCAAGTCCAAACAACTAATGAAAAACTGTTTTTT. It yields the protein CASSQVQTTNEKLFF.

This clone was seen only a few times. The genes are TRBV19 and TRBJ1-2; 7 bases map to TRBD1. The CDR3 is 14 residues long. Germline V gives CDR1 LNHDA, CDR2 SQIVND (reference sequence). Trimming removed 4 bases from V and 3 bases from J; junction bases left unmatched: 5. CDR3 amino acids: CASSTGDRYYGYTF. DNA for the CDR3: TGTGCCAGTAGTACCGGGGACAGATACTATGGCTACACCTTC.

The CDR3 sequence: CASSWGLNLETQYF. The DNA of the CDR3 is TGTGCCAGCAGCTGGGGACTAAATTTAGAGACCCAGTACTTC. This chain links TRBV5-4 with TRBJ2-5, with 7 bases aligning to TRBD2. Germline CDR1 is SGHNT and CDR2 is YYREEE (reference sequence). The CDR3 is 14 amino acids. V was clipped by 3 bases and J by 4 bases; unmatched bases: 6.

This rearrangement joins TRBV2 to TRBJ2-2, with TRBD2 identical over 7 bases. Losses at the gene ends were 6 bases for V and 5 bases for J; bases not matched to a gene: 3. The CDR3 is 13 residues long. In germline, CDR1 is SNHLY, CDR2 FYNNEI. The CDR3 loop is CASRTSRTGELFF. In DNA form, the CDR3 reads TGTGCCAGCAGGACTAGCAGGACCGGGGAGCTGTTTTTT.

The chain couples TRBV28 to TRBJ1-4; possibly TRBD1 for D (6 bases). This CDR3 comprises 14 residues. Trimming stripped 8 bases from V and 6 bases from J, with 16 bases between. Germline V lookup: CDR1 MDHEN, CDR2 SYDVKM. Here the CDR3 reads CASDPAGGDEKLFF. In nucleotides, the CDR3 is TGTGCCAGCGACCCGGCGGGGGGCGATGAAAAACTGTTTTTT.

This chain's CDR3 is CASSYAAQTGHSPLHF. For the CDR3, the DNA is TGTGCCAGCAGCTACGCCGCACAGACAGGGCATTCACCCCTCCACTTT. The chain carries TRBV6-5 and TRBJ1-6, with 7 bases identical to TRBD1. This CDR3 is 16 amino acids long. Germline V CDR1 and CDR2: MNHEY, SVGAGI. The V segment lost 6 bases and the J segment 8 bases; nucleotides outside the gene matches: 13.

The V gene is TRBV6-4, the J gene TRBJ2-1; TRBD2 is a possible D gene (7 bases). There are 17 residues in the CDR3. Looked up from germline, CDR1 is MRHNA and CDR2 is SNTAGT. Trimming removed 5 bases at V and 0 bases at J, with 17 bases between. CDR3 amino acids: CASSRRGGRTSYNEQFF. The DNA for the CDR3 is TGTGCCAGCAGTCGGAGGGGGGGGCGGACCTCCTACAATGAGCAGTTCTTC.

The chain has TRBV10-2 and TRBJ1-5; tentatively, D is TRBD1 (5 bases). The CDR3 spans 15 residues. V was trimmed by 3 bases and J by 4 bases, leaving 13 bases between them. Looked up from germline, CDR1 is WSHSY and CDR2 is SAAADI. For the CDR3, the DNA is TGCGCCAGCAGTGACAGGGTAGCCCCAAATCAGCCCCAGCATTTT. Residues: CASSDRVAPNQPQHF.

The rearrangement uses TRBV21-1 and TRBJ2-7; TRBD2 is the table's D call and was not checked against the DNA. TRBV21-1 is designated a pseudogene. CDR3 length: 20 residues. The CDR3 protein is CASSKRRPTAGLSGRYEQYV. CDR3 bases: TGTGCCAGCAGCAAAAGGCGGCCCACCGCGGGCCTCAGCGGCCGCTACGAGCAGTACGTC.